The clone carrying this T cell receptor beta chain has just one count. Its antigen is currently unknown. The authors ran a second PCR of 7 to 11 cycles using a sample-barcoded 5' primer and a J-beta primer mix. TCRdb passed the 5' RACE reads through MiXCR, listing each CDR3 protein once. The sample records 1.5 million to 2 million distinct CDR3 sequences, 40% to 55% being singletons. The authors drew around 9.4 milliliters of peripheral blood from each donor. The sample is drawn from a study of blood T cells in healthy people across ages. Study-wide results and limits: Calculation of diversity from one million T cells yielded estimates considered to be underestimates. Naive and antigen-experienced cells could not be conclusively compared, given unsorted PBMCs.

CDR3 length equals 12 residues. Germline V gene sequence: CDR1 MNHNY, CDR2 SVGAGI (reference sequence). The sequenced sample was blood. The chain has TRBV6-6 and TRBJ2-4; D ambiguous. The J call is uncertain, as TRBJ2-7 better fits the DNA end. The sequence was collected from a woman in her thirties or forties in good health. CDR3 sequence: CASITLVDEQYF. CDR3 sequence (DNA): TGTGCCAGTATCACGTTGGTTGACGAGCAGTACTTC.